The subject of this entry is one TCR beta chain. It lacks a known antigen. Base quality data are lacking; no much larger clone is found one base away. Peripheral blood CD8+ and CD4+ T cells from healthy donors, Susac syndrome patients and multiple sclerosis patients were profiled by high-throughput TCR beta sequencing. Recently defined diagnostic criteria for definite or probable disease were met by the Susac syndrome patients. Bulk CD8+ and CD4+ T cells were purified magnetically by negative isolation, whereas CD8+ TEMRA cells were enriched by FACS. Blood was collected in EDTA tubes and processed within 24 hours, with PBMCs isolated through density gradient centrifugation. PBMCs destined for TCR sequencing were cryopreserved in liquid nitrogen and later thawed in a 37 °C water bath. Purity of sorted or isolated CD4+, CD8+ and CD8+ TEMRA cells was at least 90%. RNA was extracted with the RNeasy kit and about 0.5 to 1 ug was reverse transcribed using random hexamers. TCR beta CDR3 regions were amplified with the immunoSEQ multiplex PCR assay covering 54 Vbeta and 13 Jbeta segments. PCR amplification bias was corrected by using a synthetic template baseline for primer optimization and computational correction. The published analysis was carried out like this. Only productive sequences were kept, with reads annotated to V, D and J genes according to IMGT and analyzed in immunoSEQ Analyzer. Clonality was calculated as one minus the Shannon entropy normalized by log2 of the number of productive unique sequences. For each patient and control, public and private clones were evaluated among the 100 most prevalent clones. Susac-specific clones were defined as absent from healthy and MS cohorts, 1052 published viral clones and other ImmuneACCESS disease sequences. The raw public reads went through TCRdb reprocessing: fastp at Q25, MiXCR clone calling, in-frame beta chains kept. Entries are consolidated by CDR3 protein sequence, retaining the most common genes and DNA. The V and J calls were determined by TCRdb, not by the authors. For this sample there are 95,000 to 150,000 distinct CDR3 sequences; roughly 95% appear just once. About 0.13% of the sample belongs to the ten largest clones.

This entry comes from a study of CD8 T cells in Susac syndrome (dated by TCRdb to the late 2010s). Regarding the study in general: Among the sequenced Susac syndrome patients, roughly six had clinically active disease and fewer than ten were in clinical remission. Repertoire sequencing was used to test whether CD8+ T cell activation and differentiation in Susac syndrome was antigen driven. At blood withdrawal, Susac syndrome patients were either therapy-naive, taking corticosteroids (in some cases with IVIg as well), or taking IVIg alone. Overall study outcomes, separate from this receptor: In the CD4+ T cell repertoire of Susac syndrome patients, clonal expansion was not detected. The number of individuals in the TCR sequencing and HLA analysis was acknowledged as relatively small.

V was cut back by 3 bases and J by 2 bases, leaving a gap of 10 bases between them. The CDR3 measures 14 amino acids from cysteine to phenylalanine. Only the CDR3 part of the read is kept: 42 bases, read in frame from the first base. In the germline V gene (reference sequence), CDR1 corresponds to SEHNR and CDR2 to FQNEAQ. The sequencing input was CD4+ T cells from PBMCs. Recombination joined TRBV7-9 with TRBJ1-2; D gene: possibly TRBD1, on 6 matching bases. This clonotype was obtained from a human donor with Susac syndrome. Here the CDR3 is given as CASSLDSPNYGYTF. The bases are TGTGCCAGCAGCTTGGACAGCCCCAACTATGGCTACACCTTC.